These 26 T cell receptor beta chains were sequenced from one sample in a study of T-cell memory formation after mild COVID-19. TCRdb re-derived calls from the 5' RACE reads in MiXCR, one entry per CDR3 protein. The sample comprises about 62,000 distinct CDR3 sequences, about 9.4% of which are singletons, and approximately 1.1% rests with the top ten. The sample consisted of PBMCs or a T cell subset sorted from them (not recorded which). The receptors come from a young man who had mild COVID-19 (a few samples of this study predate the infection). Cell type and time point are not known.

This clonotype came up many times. Here the CDR3 DNA reads TGTGCCAGCAGCGGAAGCGGGTCCGGGGAGCTGTTTTTT. Translation gives CASSGSGSGELFF. The chain links TRBV7-2 to TRBJ2-2, with a possible D match to TRBD2 (6 bases). The V end lost 5 bases, the J end lost 6 bases, and 10 bases lay between the germline ends. Germline V gene data show CDR1 as SGHTA and CDR2 as FQGNSA. The CDR3 extends over 13 amino acids.

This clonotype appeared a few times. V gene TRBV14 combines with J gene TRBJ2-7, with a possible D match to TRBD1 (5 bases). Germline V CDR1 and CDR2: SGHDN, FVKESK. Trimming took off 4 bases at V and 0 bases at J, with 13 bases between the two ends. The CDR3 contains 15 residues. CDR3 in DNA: TGTGCCAGCAGCCGAATGACAGCCTACTCCTACGAGCAGTACTTC. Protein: CASSRMTAYSYEQYF.

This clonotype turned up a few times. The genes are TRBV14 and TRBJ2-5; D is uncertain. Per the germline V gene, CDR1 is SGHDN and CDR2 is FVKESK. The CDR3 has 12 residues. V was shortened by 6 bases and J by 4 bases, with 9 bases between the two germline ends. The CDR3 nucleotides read TGTGCCAGCAGTTACGTTGGAGAGACCCAGTACTTC. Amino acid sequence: CASSYVGETQYF. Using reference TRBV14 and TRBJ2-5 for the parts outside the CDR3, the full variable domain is EAGVTQFPSHSVIEKGQTVTLRCDPISGHDNLYWYRRVMGKEIKFLLHFVKESKQDESGMPNNRFLAERTGGTYSTLKVQPAELEDSGVYFCASSYVGETQYFGPGTRLLVL.

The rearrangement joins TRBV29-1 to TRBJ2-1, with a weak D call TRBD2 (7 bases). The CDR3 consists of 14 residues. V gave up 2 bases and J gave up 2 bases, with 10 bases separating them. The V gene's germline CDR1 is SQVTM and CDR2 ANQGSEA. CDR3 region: CSVERGATYNEQFF. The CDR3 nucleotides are TGCAGCGTTGAACGGGGGGCCACCTACAATGAGCAGTTCTTC.

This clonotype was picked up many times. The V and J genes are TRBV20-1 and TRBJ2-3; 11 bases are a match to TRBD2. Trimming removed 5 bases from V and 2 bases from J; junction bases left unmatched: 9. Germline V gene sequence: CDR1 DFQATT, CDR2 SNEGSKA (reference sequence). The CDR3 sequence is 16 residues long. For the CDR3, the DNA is TGCAGTGCTGAGCCCCGGACTAGCGGGCACACAGATACGCAGTATTTT. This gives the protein CSAEPRTSGHTDTQYF.

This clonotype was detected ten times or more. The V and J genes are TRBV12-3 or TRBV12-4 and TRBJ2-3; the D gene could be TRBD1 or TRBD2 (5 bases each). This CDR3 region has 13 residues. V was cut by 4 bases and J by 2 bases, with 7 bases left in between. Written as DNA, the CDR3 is TGTGCCAGCAGTTGGGGGACCACAGATACGCAGTATTTT. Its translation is CASSWGTTDTQYF.

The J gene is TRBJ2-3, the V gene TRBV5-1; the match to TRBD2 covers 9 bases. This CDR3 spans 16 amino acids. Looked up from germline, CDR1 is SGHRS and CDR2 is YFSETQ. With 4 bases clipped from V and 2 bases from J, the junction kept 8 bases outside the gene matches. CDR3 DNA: TGCGCCAGCAGCGGTGGGGTAGCGGGGGCCACAGATACGCAGTATTTT. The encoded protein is CASSGGVAGATDTQYF.

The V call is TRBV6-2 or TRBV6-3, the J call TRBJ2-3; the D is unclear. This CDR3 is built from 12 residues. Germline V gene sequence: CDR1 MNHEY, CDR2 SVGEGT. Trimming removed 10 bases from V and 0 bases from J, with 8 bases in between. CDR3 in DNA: TGTGCCACCAGCCCGAGCACAGATACGCAGTATTTT. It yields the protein CATSPSTDTQYF.

The DNA of the CDR3 is TGTGCCAGCAGCCGGGGGTGGACCGGGGAGCTGTTTTTT. Translating gives CASSRGWTGELFF. The J gene is TRBJ2-2, the V gene TRBV5-6; weak D call: TRBD2 (6 bases). V lost 4 bases, J lost 5 bases, and 9 bases lay in between. Germline-derived CDR1 and CDR2 are SGHDT and YYEEEE. The CDR3 totals 13 residues.

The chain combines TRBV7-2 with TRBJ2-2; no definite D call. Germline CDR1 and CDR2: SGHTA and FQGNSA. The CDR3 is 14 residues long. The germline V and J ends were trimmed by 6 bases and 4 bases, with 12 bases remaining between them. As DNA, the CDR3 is TGTGCCAGCAGTTACGCCTCGGGCACCGGGGAGCTGTTTTTT. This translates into CASSYASGTGELFF.

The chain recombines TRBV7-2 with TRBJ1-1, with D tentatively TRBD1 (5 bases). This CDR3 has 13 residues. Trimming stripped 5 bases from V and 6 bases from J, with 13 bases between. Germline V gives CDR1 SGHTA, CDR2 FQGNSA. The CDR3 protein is CASSKWGGAEAFF. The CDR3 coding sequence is TGTGCCAGCAGCAAGTGGGGAGGGGCTGAAGCTTTCTTT.

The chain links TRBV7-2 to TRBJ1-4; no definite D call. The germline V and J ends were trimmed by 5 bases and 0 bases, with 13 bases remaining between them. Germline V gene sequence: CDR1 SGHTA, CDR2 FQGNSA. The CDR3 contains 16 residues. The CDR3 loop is CASSPRPYATNEKLFF. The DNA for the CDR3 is TGTGCCAGCAGCCCCCGGCCGTACGCAACTAATGAAAAACTGTTTTTT.

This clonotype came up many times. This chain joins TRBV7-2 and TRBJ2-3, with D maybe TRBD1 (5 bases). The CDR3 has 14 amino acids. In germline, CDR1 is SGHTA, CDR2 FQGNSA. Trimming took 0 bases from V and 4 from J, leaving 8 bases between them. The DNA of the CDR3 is TGTGCCAGCAGCTTAGCCCCAGGGTCAGATACGCAGTATTTT. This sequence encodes CASSLAPGSDTQYF.

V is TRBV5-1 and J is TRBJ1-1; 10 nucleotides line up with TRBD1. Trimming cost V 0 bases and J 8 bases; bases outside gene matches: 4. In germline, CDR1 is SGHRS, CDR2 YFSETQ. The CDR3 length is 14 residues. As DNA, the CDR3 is TGCGCCAGCAGCTTGGGACAGGGGGCTTGGGAAGCTTTCTTT. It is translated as CASSLGQGAWEAFF. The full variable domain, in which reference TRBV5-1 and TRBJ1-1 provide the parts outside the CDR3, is KAGVTQTPRYLIKTRGQQVTLSCSPISGHRSVSWYQQTPGQGLQFLFEYFSETQRNKGNFPGRFSGRQFSNSRSEMNVSTLELGDSALYLCASSLGQGAWEAFFGQGTRLTVV.

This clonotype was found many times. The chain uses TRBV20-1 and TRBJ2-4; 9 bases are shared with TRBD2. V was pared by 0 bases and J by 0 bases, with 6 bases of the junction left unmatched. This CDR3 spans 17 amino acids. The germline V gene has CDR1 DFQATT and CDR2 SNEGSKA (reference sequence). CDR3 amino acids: CSAREAGGVLAKNIQYF. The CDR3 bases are TGCAGTGCTAGAGAGGCGGGGGGGGTCCTAGCCAAAAACATTCAGTACTTC.

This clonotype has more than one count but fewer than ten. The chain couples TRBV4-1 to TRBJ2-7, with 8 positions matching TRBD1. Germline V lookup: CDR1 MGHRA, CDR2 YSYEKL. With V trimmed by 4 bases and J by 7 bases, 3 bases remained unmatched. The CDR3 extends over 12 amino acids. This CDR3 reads CASSRTGGEQYF. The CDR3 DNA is TGCGCCAGCAGCCGAACAGGGGGTGAGCAGTACTTC.

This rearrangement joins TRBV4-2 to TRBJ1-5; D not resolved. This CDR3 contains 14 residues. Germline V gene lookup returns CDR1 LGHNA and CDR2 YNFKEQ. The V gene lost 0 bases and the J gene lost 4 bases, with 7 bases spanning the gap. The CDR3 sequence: CASSQDRGNQPQHF. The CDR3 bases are TGTGCCAGCAGCCAAGATCGAGGAAATCAGCCCCAGCATTTT.

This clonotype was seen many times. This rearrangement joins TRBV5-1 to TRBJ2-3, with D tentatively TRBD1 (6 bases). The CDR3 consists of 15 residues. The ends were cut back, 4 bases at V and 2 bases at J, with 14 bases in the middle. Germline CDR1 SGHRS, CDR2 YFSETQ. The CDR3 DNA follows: TGCGCCAGCAGCCCCGGACAGTTAATCACAGATACGCAGTATTTT. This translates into CASSPGQLITDTQYF.

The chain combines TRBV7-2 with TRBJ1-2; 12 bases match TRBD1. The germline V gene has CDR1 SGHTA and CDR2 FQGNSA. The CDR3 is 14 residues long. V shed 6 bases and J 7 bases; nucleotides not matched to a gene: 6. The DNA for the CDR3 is TGTGCCAGCAGTTCGGGACAGGGGGCGCGTGGCTACACCTTC. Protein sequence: CASSSGQGARGYTF.

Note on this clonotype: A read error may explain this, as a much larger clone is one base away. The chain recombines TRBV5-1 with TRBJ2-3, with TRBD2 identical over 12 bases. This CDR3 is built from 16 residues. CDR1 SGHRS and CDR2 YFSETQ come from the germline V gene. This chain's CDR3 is CASSLQTSGGSDKQYF. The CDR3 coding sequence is TGCGCCAGCAGCTTGCAGACTAGCGGGGGCTCAGATAAGCAGTATTTT.

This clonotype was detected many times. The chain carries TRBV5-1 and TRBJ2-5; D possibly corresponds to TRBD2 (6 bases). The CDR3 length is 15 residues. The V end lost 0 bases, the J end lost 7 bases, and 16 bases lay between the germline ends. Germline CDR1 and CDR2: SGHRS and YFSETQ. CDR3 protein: CASSLDGSLDGTQYF. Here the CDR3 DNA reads TGCGCCAGCAGCTTGGACGGGAGCTTAGATGGGACCCAGTACTTC.

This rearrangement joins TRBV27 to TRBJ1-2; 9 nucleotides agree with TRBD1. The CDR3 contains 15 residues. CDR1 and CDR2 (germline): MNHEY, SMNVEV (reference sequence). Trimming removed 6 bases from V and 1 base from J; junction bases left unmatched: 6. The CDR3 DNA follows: TGTGCCAGCAGCCCCGGGACAGGGATTAACTATGGCTACACCTTC. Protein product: CASSPGTGINYGYTF.

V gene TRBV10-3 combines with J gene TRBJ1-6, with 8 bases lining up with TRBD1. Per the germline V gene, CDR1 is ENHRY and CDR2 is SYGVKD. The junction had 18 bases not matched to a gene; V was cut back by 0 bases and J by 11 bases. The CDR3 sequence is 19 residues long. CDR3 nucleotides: TGTGCCATCAGTGAGTCGAAAGTCTCGGACAGGGCTTATTCTCCACCCCTCCACTTT. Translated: CAISESKVSDRAYSPPLHF.

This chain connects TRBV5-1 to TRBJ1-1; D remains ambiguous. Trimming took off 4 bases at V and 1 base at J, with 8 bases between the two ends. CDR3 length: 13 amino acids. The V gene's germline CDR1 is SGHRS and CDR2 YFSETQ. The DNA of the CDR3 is TGCGCCAGCAGCCCTGAACCGAACACTGAAGCTTTCTTT. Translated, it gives CASSPEPNTEAFF.

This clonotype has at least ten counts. The CDR3 DNA is TGTGCCAGCAGCTTTGACAGGGTAGGAGGCGAGACCCAGTACTTC. Its translation is CASSFDRVGGETQYF. The rearrangement links TRBV7-8 to TRBJ2-5, with 7 bases aligning to TRBD1. Trimming at V came to 3 bases and at J to 5 bases, leaving 9 bases not matched to a gene. Germline V gene lookup returns CDR1 SGHVS and CDR2 FQNEAQ. This CDR3 region has 15 residues.

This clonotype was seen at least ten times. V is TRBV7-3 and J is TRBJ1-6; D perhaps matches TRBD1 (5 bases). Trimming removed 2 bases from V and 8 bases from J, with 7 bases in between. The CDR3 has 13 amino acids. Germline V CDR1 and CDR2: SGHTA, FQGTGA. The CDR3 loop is CASSLGGDSPLHF. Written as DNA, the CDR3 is TGTGCCAGCAGCTTAGGGGGGGATTCACCCCTCCACTTT.